Presented here are 22 T cell receptor beta chains from one specimen sequenced in a study of human T cells and chemical hapten exposure. A single record per CDR3 protein comes from TCRdb applying MiXCR to the RACE reads. The profile shows roughly 260,000 distinct CDR3 sequences, over 8% of them singletons. Described time point: pre-sensitization, week 0. Treatment denoted: therapeutic diphenylcyclopropenone sensitization with weekly scalp DPC. The material sequenced was whole blood, taken in connection with sensitization to the hapten diphenylcyclopropenone (DPC). These receptors were taken from a woman in her forties with alopecia areata. Some clones in this sample may be carry-over from other donors' samples.

A word on this clonotype: This may stem from a read error, because a much larger clone lies one nucleotide away. This chain links TRBV29-1 with TRBJ1-6; TRBD1 agrees at 11 bases. Germline CDR1 reads SQVTM; CDR2 reads ANQGSEA. The J segment lost 11 bases and the V segment lost 7 bases, leaving 10 bases of the junction unmatched. The CDR3 has 14 amino acids. The CDR3 DNA reads as TGCAGCGCGGGACAGGGGGGCGCAAATCCACCCCTCCACTTT. Its protein product is CSAGQGGANPPLHF.

This clonotype occurred a few times. The V gene is TRBV27, the J gene TRBJ1-2; D is possibly TRBD1 (5 bases). V was trimmed by 3 bases and J by 1 base, leaving 12 bases between them. The germline CDR1 and CDR2 sequences are MNHEY and SMNVEV (reference sequence). The length of the CDR3 is 15 residues. The CDR3, as DNA: TGTGCCAGCAGTTTTCTCAGGGCCGGTAACTATGGCTACACCTTC. Translated, it gives CASSFLRAGNYGYTF.

The chain recombines TRBV6-5 with TRBJ1-2; D unclear. The CDR3 totals 14 residues. The ends were cut back, 4 bases at V and 6 bases at J, with 15 bases in the middle. Germline lookup yields CDR1 MNHEY and CDR2 SVGAGI. CDR3 coding DNA: TGTGCCAGCAGTTCCAACGGCGGCAAAGATGGCTACACCTTC. The encoded protein is CASSSNGGKDGYTF.

This clonotype has only a few counts. J is TRBJ2-1 and V is TRBV9; D is possibly TRBD2 (5 bases). Trimming pared 2 bases from V and 1 base from J, leaving 10 bases between. CDR1 is SGDLS and CDR2 is YYNGEE in the germline V gene. The CDR3 loop spans 15 amino acids. CDR3 loop: CASSVLADSYNEQFF. In DNA, the CDR3 is TGTGCCAGCAGCGTCCTAGCAGATTCCTACAATGAGCAGTTCTTC.

This clonotype came up a few times. The CDR3 DNA reads as TGTGCCATCAGTACCGGGACAGGAAATTCCTACGAGCAGTACTTC. Amino acid sequence: CAISTGTGNSYEQYF. The chain recombines TRBV10-3 with TRBJ2-7; 8 bases agree with TRBD1. Per the germline V gene, CDR1 is ENHRY and CDR2 is SYGVKD. The CDR3 totals 15 residues. The V segment lost 5 bases and the J segment 1 base; nucleotides outside the gene matches: 7.

This clonotype has just a few counts. The chain carries TRBV6-2 or TRBV6-3 and TRBJ2-1, with TRBD2 matching over 8 bases. The CDR3 length is 15 residues. The ends lost 6 bases at V and 10 bases at J; junction bases unmatched: 14. Germline assignment: CDR1 MNHEY and CDR2 SVGEGT. CDR3 region: CASSHGREGRGEQFF. In DNA form, the CDR3 reads TGTGCCAGCAGCCACGGCCGGGAGGGCCGCGGGGAGCAGTTCTTC.

The J gene is TRBJ2-2, the V gene TRBV7-2; 11 nucleotides line up with TRBD2. The CDR3 runs 18 residues. CDR1 SGHTA and CDR2 FQGNSA come from the germline V gene. V was clipped by 1 base and J by 8 bases; unmatched bases: 12. This CDR3 reads CASSLDMASGRIMGELFF. The CDR3 nucleotides are TGTGCCAGCAGCTTAGACATGGCTAGCGGGAGGATAATGGGGGAGCTGTTTTTT. Full variable domain (remainder filled in from reference TRBV7-2 and TRBJ2-2): GAGVSQSPSNKVTEKGKDVELRCDPISGHTALYWYRQSLGQGLEFLIYFQGNSAPDKSGLPSDRFSAERTGGSVSTLTIQRTQQEDSAVYLCASSLDMASGRIMGELFFGEGSRLTVL.

This clonotype has a count of ten or more. J is TRBJ2-1 and V is TRBV6-2 or TRBV6-3; TRBD1 matches 12 bases. Germline trimming cut 8 bases from V and 6 bases from J; bases unmatched to any gene: 5. Germline lookup yields CDR1 MNHEY and CDR2 SVGEGT. The CDR3 spans 14 residues. CDR3 region: CASRRDRGPNEQFF. CDR3 nucleotides: TGTGCCAGCCGCCGGGACAGGGGGCCCAATGAGCAGTTCTTC.

Concerning this clonotype itself: The junction departs from germline at one end; a sequencing error may be responsible. V gene TRBV9 combines with J gene TRBJ2-1; the D is unclear. CDR1 is SGDLS and CDR2 is YYNGEE in the germline V gene. CDR3 length: 17 amino acids. This CDR3 is CASSVARIISSYNKQFF. DNA for the CDR3: TGTGCCAGCAGCGTAGCTCGGATCATCAGCTCCTACAATAAGCAGTTCTTC.

This clonotype came up a few times. The rearrangement links TRBV7-2 to TRBJ1-5; D perhaps matches TRBD1 (5 bases). Germline CDR1 and CDR2: SGHTA and FQGNSA. Trimming shortened V by 5 bases and J by 7 bases, and 12 bases separated the two germline ends. The CDR3 extends over 13 amino acids. CDR3 in DNA: TGTGCCAGCAGCCCCCAATGGGGCCAGCCCCAGCATTTT. Its translation: CASSPQWGQPQHF.

This clonotype showed up many times. The J gene is TRBJ1-1, the V gene TRBV5-1; 10 bases line up with TRBD1. The CDR3 has 15 residues. V shed 5 bases and J 4 bases; nucleotides not matched to a gene: 8. Per the germline V gene, CDR1 is SGHRS and CDR2 is YFSETQ. This CDR3 reads CASSFLGQGGTEAFF. DNA for the CDR3: TGCGCCAGCAGTTTTCTAGGACAGGGGGGCACTGAAGCTTTCTTT.

Ten or more counts support this clonotype. The chain's CDR3 is CASSYQMNTEAFF. In DNA, the CDR3 is TGTGCCAGCAGCTACCAAATGAACACTGAAGCTTTCTTT. This sequence joins TRBV6-5 and TRBJ1-1; D not certain. CDR1 MNHEY and CDR2 SVGAGI come from the germline V gene. This CDR3 spans 13 amino acids. V was clipped by 6 bases and J by 0 bases, with 8 bases between them.

The gene calls are TRBV4-2 and TRBJ2-1; the match to TRBD1 covers 9 bases. Germline CDR1 is LGHNA and CDR2 is YNFKEQ. Losses at the gene ends were 1 base for V and 6 bases for J; bases not matched to a gene: 7. The CDR3 is made up of 16 amino acids. CDR3 loop: CASSQVTGGVGNEQFF. The CDR3 DNA is TGTGCCAGCAGCCAAGTAACAGGGGGCGTCGGCAATGAGCAGTTCTTC.

This clonotype was counted only a few times. The chain carries TRBV20-1 and TRBJ1-2; 7 positions match TRBD1. The CDR3 is made up of 16 amino acids. V lost 8 bases, J lost 2 bases, and 17 bases stayed unmatched. Germline V gene lookup returns CDR1 DFQATT and CDR2 SNEGSKA (reference sequence). In DNA, the CDR3 is TGCAGTACGTGGGGTGACAGGGCCGCTCTAAACTATGGCTACACCTTC. Its protein product is CSTWGDRAALNYGYTF.

The chain recombines TRBV6-5 with TRBJ2-3, with TRBD1 identical over 10 bases. The CDR3 length is 16 residues. The V gene end was trimmed by 0 bases and the J gene end by 4 bases; junction bases not matched to a gene: 4. From germline, CDR1 is MNHEY and CDR2 SVGAGI. DNA of the CDR3: TGTGCCAGCAGTTACTCCGGGACAGGGGACCCAGATACGCAGTATTTT. It is translated as CASSYSGTGDPDTQYF.

This clonotype has only a few counts. The chain couples TRBV5-1 to TRBJ1-1; D gene uncertain. Trimming removed 5 bases from V and 0 bases from J, with 11 bases in between. Germline CDR1 and CDR2: SGHRS and YFSETQ. The CDR3 consists of 14 residues. The CDR3 nucleotides are TGCGCCAGCAGAGGAATGGCTCTGAACACTGAAGCTTTCTTT. It yields the protein CASRGMALNTEAFF. The variable domain in full, completed from reference TRBV5-1 and TRBJ1-1, reads KAGVTQTPRYLIKTRGQQVTLSCSPISGHRSVSWYQQTPGQGLQFLFEYFSETQRNKGNFPGRFSGRQFSNSRSEMNVSTLELGDSALYLCASRGMALNTEAFFGQGTRLTVV.

In this sample, this clonotype turned up a few times. The chain recombines TRBV20-1 with TRBJ1-2; D might be TRBD1 (5 bases). The CDR3 is 13 residues long. Germline values: CDR1 DFQATT, CDR2 SNEGSKA (reference sequence). Trimming pared 0 bases from V and 1 base from J, leaving 6 bases between. Written as DNA, the CDR3 is TGCAGTGCTAGAGAGGGGCGTAACTATGGCTACACCTTC. Translated: CSAREGRNYGYTF.

Turning to this clonotype: Relative to the germline gene, one junction end is altered; a read error may explain this. The V and J genes are TRBV5-1 and TRBJ2-1, with D perhaps being TRBD1 or TRBD2 (5 bases each). This CDR3 region has 15 residues. The germline V gene has CDR1 SGHRS and CDR2 YFSETQ. The DNA for the CDR3 is TGCGCCAGCAGCTTGGGGGACCGCCGCGGCAATGAGAAGTTCTTC. Encoded protein: CASSLGDRRGNEKFF.

This clonotype was seen only a few times. This chain connects TRBV4-1 to TRBJ2-2, with D possibly matching TRBD1 (5 bases). The CDR3 has 14 amino acids. The V end was cut by 0 bases, the J end by 7 bases, with 9 bases between. The germline V gene encodes CDR1 MGHRA and CDR2 YSYEKL. CDR3 region: CASSQEGRGGELFF. The DNA for the CDR3 is TGCGCCAGCAGCCAAGAGGGGCGAGGCGGGGAGCTGTTTTTT.

A few counts support this clonotype. The rearrangement uses TRBV24-1 and TRBJ2-1; 13 bases are shared with TRBD2. The CDR3 loop spans 17 amino acids. Trimming took 5 bases from V and 3 from J; bases not matched to a gene: 6. The germline gives CDR1 KGHDR, CDR2 SFDVKD. The CDR3 DNA follows: TGTGCCACCAGTGGAACGGGACTAGCGGGATACTACAATGAGCAGTTCTTC. As protein: CATSGTGLAGYYNEQFF.

The chain combines TRBV27 with TRBJ2-7; 9 nucleotides match TRBD2. Trimming at V came to 2 bases and at J to 0 bases, leaving 5 bases not matched to a gene. The CDR3 covers 16 residues. The germline V gene has CDR1 MNHEY and CDR2 SMNVEV (reference sequence). CDR3 nucleotide sequence: TGTGCCAGCAGTTTAATGGGAGCGGGAGGCTCCTACGAGCAGTACTTC. It is translated as CASSLMGAGGSYEQYF.

The V call is TRBV4-1, the J call TRBJ2-5; D is ambiguous. The length of the CDR3 is 17 residues. Germline CDR1 is MGHRA and CDR2 is YSYEKL. Trimming left V 0 bases short and J 0 bases short, with 14 bases between. CDR3 DNA: TGCGCCAGCAGCCAAGATTCGTCGGCTCACTACCAAGAGACCCAGTACTTC. It is translated as CASSQDSSAHYQETQYF.